This T cell receptor (beta chain) originates from a study of beta chain features in type 1 diabetes. For the study at large: Cells sorted and examined across all samples totaled roughly 98 million. The study's findings and limits: All four CD4+ subsets from Type 1 diabetes patients carried moderately but significantly shorter TCRB CDR3s. Whether TCRB rearrangement is influenced by HLA type was left unresolved in this analysis.

cDNA synthesis used the whole RNA isolate, giving expressed TCRB sequences. Generated by immunoSEQ multiplex PCR, the TCRdb table keeps only in-frame clones and is missing some. The repertoire holds around 160,000 clones, with just over 8% as singletons. Regarding this clone: The antigen remains undetermined.

Per germline, CDR1 SQVTM and CDR2 ANQGSEA. The CDR3 runs to 15 residues. V dropped 6 bases and J dropped 2; count of bases not matched to a gene: 9. The sample was central memory CD4+ T cells from blood. The chain recombines TRBV29-1 with TRBJ2-7; TRBD1 matches 11 bases. This clonotype was sampled from a woman aged 18-29 years with type 1 diabetes. The CDR3 bases are TGCAGCGTCCGACCCGGGACAGGGGGAACCTACGAGCAGTACTTC. This translates into CSVRPGTGGTYEQYF.